Each of the 10 T cell receptor beta chains below was sequenced from the same sample in a study of cytomegalovirus exposure and HLA in healthy donors (dated by TCRdb to 2017 to 2019). Library prep was done by the immunoSEQ multiplex PCR assay. A mixture of 60 forward primers for TCR Vbeta segments and 13 reverse primers for TCR Jbeta segments was used in the multiplex PCR. TCRdb provides this immuneACCESS table in a form limited to in-frame rearrangements. Some clones are lacking; in checked studies, under half of them reflect an unresolved V gene, and why the rest are absent is not known. The sample table shows about 130,000 clones, and more than 70% are seen once. Jointly, the top ten make up 2% to 2.5% of the sample. Material: PBMCs. These receptors originate from a man between 25 and 39 years old in good health and CMV-seronegative.

The V call is TRBV9, the J call TRBJ1-5; D unresolved. V lost 2 bases and J lost 2, with 11 bases in between. CDR3 length: 15 residues. Germline CDR1 and CDR2: SGDLS and YYNGEE. The CDR3 here is CASSVRNGGNQPQHF. The CDR3 nucleotides are TGTGCCAGCAGCGTCAGAAACGGGGGCAATCAGCCCCAGCATTTT.

The chain recombines TRBV5-1 with TRBJ2-5; 9 positions match TRBD1. This CDR3 spans 15 amino acids. Germline V gene sequence: CDR1 SGHRS, CDR2 YFSETQ. The V segment lost 4 bases and the J segment 2 bases; nucleotides outside the gene matches: 6. CDR3 nucleotides: TGCGCCAGCAGCCCGGACAGGGGTTTTCAAGAGACCCAGTACTTC. The encoded protein is CASSPDRGFQETQYF.

The chain joins TRBV19 to TRBJ2-7, with D maybe TRBD2 (7 bases). Germline lookup yields CDR1 LNHDA and CDR2 SQIVND (reference sequence). V was pared by 9 bases and J by 0 bases, with 18 bases between. The CDR3 runs 15 residues. CDR3 sequence reads: CASSRGGGGSYEQYF. The DNA for the CDR3 is TGTGCCAGCAGTCGAGGGGGGGGCGGCTCCTACGAGCAGTACTTC.

This clone was recorded a few times. This sequence joins TRBV6-5 and TRBJ2-1; D call uncertain. Trimming took off 5 bases at V and 0 bases at J, with 11 bases between the two ends. The CDR3 spans 15 residues. CDR1 and CDR2 (germline): MNHEY, SVGAGI. CDR3 coding DNA: TGTGCCAGCAGTCACTTGAGGAGCTCCTACAATGAGCAGTTCTTC. It specifies CASSHLRSSYNEQFF.

The rearrangement uses TRBV5-1 and TRBJ2-7; 9 bases line up with TRBD1. The J segment lost 7 bases and the V segment lost 4 bases, leaving 12 bases of the junction unmatched. The CDR3 consists of 15 residues. Germline V CDR1 and CDR2: SGHRS, YFSETQ. The CDR3 bases are TGCGCCAGCAGCCCGCCCCTACAGGGGGCAGAAGAGCAGTACTTC. This encodes CASSPPLQGAEEQYF.

The V gene is TRBV7-9, the J gene TRBJ2-3; TRBD1 matches 8 bases. V lost 5 bases and J lost 2; bases outside the gene matches: 9. The CDR3 spans 16 residues. The germline gives CDR1 SEHNR, CDR2 FQNEAQ (reference sequence). The CDR3 reads CASSLQTGAYTDTQYF. The CDR3 nucleotides read TGTGCCAGCAGCCTACAGACAGGGGCTTACACAGATACGCAGTATTTT.

The chain combines TRBV15 with TRBJ1-4; a weak D match, TRBD1 (6 bases). The CDR3 has 17 amino acids. The germline CDR1 and CDR2 sequences are LNHNV and YYDKDF (reference sequence). V was clipped by 1 base and J by 8 bases, with 20 bases between them. The CDR3 coding sequence is TGTGCCACCAGCAGAGGGGGCGGGGGGCCCGAGAGAGAAAAACTGTTTTTT. It specifies CATSRGGGGPEREKLFF.

This clone was recorded a few times. The rearrangement links TRBV6-4 to TRBJ1-5; D possibly corresponds to TRBD1 (6 bases). The CDR3 loop spans 15 amino acids. V lost 2 bases to trimming and J lost 0 bases, with 8 bases between them. Per the germline V gene, CDR1 is MRHNA and CDR2 is SNTAGT. CDR3 protein: CASSDPQGSNQPQHF. CDR3 DNA sequence: TGTGCCAGCAGTGACCCACAGGGTAGCAATCAGCCCCAGCATTTT.

The CDR3 DNA sequence: TGTGCCAGCAGCCCTATTTTACAGGGTGGATCCTACGAGCAGTACTTC. Its translation is CASSPILQGGSYEQYF. V and J are TRBV4-2 and TRBJ2-7; a possible D gene is TRBD1 (6 bases). The germline V and J ends were trimmed by 4 bases and 1 base, with 17 bases remaining between them. Germline CDR1 is LGHNA and CDR2 is YNFKEQ. The CDR3 length is 16 residues.

The chain has TRBV5-4 and TRBJ1-1; 8 bases align to TRBD1. The V gene's germline CDR1 is SGHNT and CDR2 YYREEE (reference sequence). The ends lost 5 bases at V and 6 bases at J; junction bases unmatched: 9. This CDR3 is 14 amino acids long. The CDR3 here is CASRSLGQGAEAFF. For the CDR3, the DNA is TGTGCCAGCAGATCTCTCGGACAGGGCGCTGAAGCTTTCTTT.